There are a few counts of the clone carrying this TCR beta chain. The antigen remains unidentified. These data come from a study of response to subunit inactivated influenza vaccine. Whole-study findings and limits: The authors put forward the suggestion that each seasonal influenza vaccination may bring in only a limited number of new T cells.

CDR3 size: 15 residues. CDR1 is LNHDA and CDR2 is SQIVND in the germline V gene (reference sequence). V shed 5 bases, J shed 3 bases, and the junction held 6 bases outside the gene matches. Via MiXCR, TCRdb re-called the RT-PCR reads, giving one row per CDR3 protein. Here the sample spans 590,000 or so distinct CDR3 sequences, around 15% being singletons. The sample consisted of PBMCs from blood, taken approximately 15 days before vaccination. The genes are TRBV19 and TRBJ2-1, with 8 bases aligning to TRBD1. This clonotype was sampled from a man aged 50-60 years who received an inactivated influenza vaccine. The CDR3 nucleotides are TGTGCCAGTAGTCCCGGACAGGGTGTCTACAATGAGCAGTTCTTC. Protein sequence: CASSPGQGVYNEQFF.